The entry below gives a single TCR beta chain sequence along with its context. The CDR3 totals 17 residues. V was clipped by 2 bases and J by 1 base, with 17 bases between them. In germline, CDR1 is MNHEY, CDR2 SMNVEV (reference sequence). The data stem from a study of blood T cell repertoires in COVID-19. Background on the study: PBMCs, B-cell-depleted T cells, or T cells were the source of the cDNA or gDNA that made up the material.

As processed by the authors: Amplifying reference gene primers gave estimates of nucleated cell counts. Method: immunoSEQ multiplex PCR; TCRdb's copy keeps in-frame clones and lacks some. V and J calls and clone size are given by that table; D and trimming were obtained from the DNA. The data contain 250,000 to 400,000 clones, approximately 88% of them singletons. Seattle's cohort entered during active infection and was followed longitudinally. The sample taken for sequencing was peripheral blood. This chain links TRBV27 with TRBJ1-1, with D unresolved. This receptor was identified in a woman in her 30s with COVID-19, enrolled during active disease. The CDR3 is CASSLTPGRSANTEAFF. CDR3 bases: TGTGCCAGCAGTTTAACACCCGGCAGGTCGGCGAACACTGAAGCTTTCTTT.